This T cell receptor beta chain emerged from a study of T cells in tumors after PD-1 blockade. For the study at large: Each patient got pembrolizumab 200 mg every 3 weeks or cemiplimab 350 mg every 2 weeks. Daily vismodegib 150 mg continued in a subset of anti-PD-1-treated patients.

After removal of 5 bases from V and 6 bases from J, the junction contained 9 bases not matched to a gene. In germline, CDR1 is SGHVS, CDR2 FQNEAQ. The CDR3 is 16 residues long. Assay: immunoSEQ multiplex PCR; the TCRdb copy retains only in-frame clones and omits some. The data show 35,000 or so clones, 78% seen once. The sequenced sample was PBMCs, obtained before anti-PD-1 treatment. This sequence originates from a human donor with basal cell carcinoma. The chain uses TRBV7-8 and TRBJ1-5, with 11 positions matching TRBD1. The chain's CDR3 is CASSKLGQGAGQPQHF. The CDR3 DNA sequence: TGTGCCAGCAGCAAGTTAGGACAGGGGGCAGGTCAGCCCCAGCATTTT.